This paragraph covers one T cell receptor beta chain sequence. The sample originates from a study of T cell repertoires in aging, cancer and after chemotherapy. The template was genomic DNA from peripheral blood, not RNA. Multiplex touch-down PCR with TRB-A/B primers amplified rearranged V-D-J TRB sequences. TCRdb ran MiXCR on the multiplex PCR reads and lists one entry per CDR3 protein. This table holds some 8,000 distinct CDR3 sequences, approximately 40% found once. The CDR3 consists of 13 residues. Per germline, CDR1 LNHDA and CDR2 SQIVND (reference sequence). Trimming shortened V by 7 bases and J by 0 bases, and 10 bases separated the two germline ends.

Sequences were obtained from blood. The TCR comes from a human donor in good health. The rearrangement links TRBV19 to TRBJ2-7, with no clear D. The CDR3 sequence: CASTVPGSYEQYF. CDR3 coding DNA: TGTGCCAGTACCGTCCCAGGCTCCTACGAGCAGTACTTC.